Below are 12 T cell receptor beta chains sequenced from a single sample in a study of blood T cell repertoires in COVID-19. Assay used: immunoSEQ multiplex PCR; TCRdb lists only in-frame clones, some missing. The sample holds 150,000 to 200,000 clones, roughly 77% seen once. Sequencing was performed on PBMCs or T cells enriched from blood (not recorded which). The source of these receptors is a woman between 45 and 60 years old with acute COVID-19.

This clone was picked up one time. The chain couples TRBV5-1 to TRBJ2-1; D uncertain. The CDR3 contains 17 residues. V lost 4 bases and J lost 0, with 17 bases in between. The germline gives CDR1 SGHRS, CDR2 YFSETQ. The DNA of the CDR3 is TGCGCCAGCAGCCCCAGAGACTTGTCCCTCTCCTACAATGAGCAGTTCTTC. This sequence encodes CASSPRDLSLSYNEQFF.

The chain combines TRBV5-6 with TRBJ1-6; D is perhaps TRBD1 (5 bases). The germline V gene encodes CDR1 SGHDT and CDR2 YYEEEE. V shed 0 bases and J shed 3 bases, with 7 bases lying between them. The CDR3 runs to 15 residues. The CDR3 sequence is CASSLDRHYNSPLHF. In DNA, the CDR3 is TGTGCCAGCAGCTTGGACAGGCACTATAATTCACCCCTCCACTTT.

CDR3 DNA sequence: TGTGCCAGCCTACTAGCGGGGCGTCGCACAGATACGCAGTATTTT. This codes for CASLLAGRRTDTQYF. The gene calls are TRBV6-5 and TRBJ2-3; 10 positions agree with TRBD2. CDR1 and CDR2 (germline): MNHEY, SVGAGI. The length of the CDR3 is 15 residues. J lost 1 base, V lost 8 bases, and 6 bases had no gene match.

The chain recombines TRBV5-5 with TRBJ1-1; TRBD1 might be the D (5 bases). CDR3 size: 14 residues. V was trimmed by 1 base and J by 1 base, leaving 8 bases between them. Germline values: CDR1 SGHKS, CDR2 YYEKEE (reference sequence). The CDR3 DNA reads as TGTGCCAGCAGCTTGACAGGTTCGAACACTGAAGCTTTCTTT. The encoded protein is CASSLTGSNTEAFF.

V and J are TRBV4-3 and TRBJ2-6; D gene unclear. Per the germline V gene, CDR1 is LGHNA and CDR2 is YSLEER. Trimming stripped 0 bases from V and 0 bases from J, with 6 bases between. CDR3 length: 16 residues. CDR3 DNA sequence: TGCGCCAGCAGCCAAGATCTATACTCTGGGGCCAACGTCCTGACTTTC. Its protein is CASSQDLYSGANVLTF.

This chain links TRBV27 with TRBJ2-3; TRBD1 is a possible D gene (6 bases). CDR1 and CDR2 (germline): MNHEY, SMNVEV (reference sequence). The germline V and J ends were trimmed by 0 bases and 2 bases, with 9 bases remaining between them. The CDR3 covers 15 residues. CDR3: CASSLSGHSTDTQYF. CDR3 sequence (DNA): TGTGCCAGCAGTTTATCGGGACATTCCACAGATACGCAGTATTTT.

This chain uses TRBV7-9 with TRBJ2-3; 12 bases align to TRBD2. CDR3 length: 17 residues. Germline assignment: CDR1 SEHNR and CDR2 FQNEAQ (reference sequence). Unmatched junction bases numbered 8, after V lost 5 bases and J lost 2 bases. This CDR3 is CASSPRLAGAITDTQYF. CDR3 sequence (DNA): TGTGCCAGCAGCCCCCGACTAGCGGGGGCCATCACAGATACGCAGTATTTT.

The gene calls are TRBV19 and TRBJ1-1; D perhaps matches TRBD1 (6 bases). Trimming took 2 bases from V and 4 from J, leaving 8 bases between them. In germline, CDR1 is LNHDA, CDR2 SQIVND (reference sequence). There are 13 residues in the CDR3. CDR3 protein: CASSIRQATEAFF. The DNA of the CDR3 is TGTGCCAGTAGTATAAGACAGGCCACTGAAGCTTTCTTT.

The V and J genes are TRBV7-8 and TRBJ1-5; possible D gene TRBD1, 5 bases. Germline CDR1 reads SGHVS; CDR2 reads FQNEAQ. Trimming took off 0 bases at V and 5 bases at J, with 11 bases between the two ends. CDR3 length: 15 residues. The CDR3 loop is CASSLAGAQYQPQHF. The CDR3 region has the DNA TGTGCCAGCAGCTTAGCAGGGGCACAGTATCAGCCCCAGCATTTT.

V is TRBV5-6 and J is TRBJ2-2; no clear D gene. Per the germline V gene, CDR1 is SGHDT and CDR2 is YYEEEE. The CDR3 loop spans 14 amino acids. V gave up 0 bases and J gave up 8 bases, with 11 bases separating them. The CDR3 loop reads CASSLGGLPGELFF. DNA of the CDR3: TGTGCCAGCAGCTTGGGAGGCTTGCCGGGGGAGCTGTTTTTT.

V usage is TRBV2 and J usage is TRBJ1-5, with D tentatively TRBD1 (5 bases). CDR1 and CDR2 from the germline V gene are SNHLY and FYNNEI. The V end lost 7 bases, the J end lost 3 bases, and 7 bases lay between the germline ends. CDR3 length: 12 amino acids. The CDR3 loop is CASTQDNQPQHF. CDR3 bases: TGTGCCAGCACACAGGACAATCAGCCCCAGCATTTT.

This chain connects TRBV5-4 to TRBJ1-1; no definite D call. V lost 0 bases to trimming and J lost 6 bases, with 9 bases between them. The CDR3 extends over 13 amino acids. Germline V gene lookup returns CDR1 SGHNT and CDR2 YYREEE (reference sequence). The DNA for the CDR3 is TGTGCCAGCAGCTTGGGCCAGACTGCTGAAGCTTTCTTT. Translating it yields CASSLGQTAEAFF. Based on the CDR3 plus reference TRBV5-4 and TRBJ1-1, the full variable domain is ETGVTQSPTHLIKTRGQQVTLRCSSQSGHNTVSWYQQALGQGPQFIFQYYREEENGRGNFPPRFSGLQFPNYSSELNVNALELDDSALYLCASSLGQTAEAFFGQGTRLTVV.